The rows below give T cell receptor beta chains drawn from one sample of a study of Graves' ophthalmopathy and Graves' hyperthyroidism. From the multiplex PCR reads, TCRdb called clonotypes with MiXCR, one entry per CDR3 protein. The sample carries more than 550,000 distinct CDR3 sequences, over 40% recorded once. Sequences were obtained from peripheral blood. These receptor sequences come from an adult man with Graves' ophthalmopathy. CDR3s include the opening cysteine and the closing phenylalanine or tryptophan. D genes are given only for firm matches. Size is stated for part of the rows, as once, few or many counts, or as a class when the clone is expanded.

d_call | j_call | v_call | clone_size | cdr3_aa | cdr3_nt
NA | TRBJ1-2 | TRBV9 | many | CASSESGAGINGYTF | TGTGCCAGCAGCGAATCTGGTGCAGGGATTAATGGCTACACCTTC
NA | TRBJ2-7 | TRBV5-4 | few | CASSLRLNYEQYF | TGTGCCAGCAGCTTGAGACTTAACTACGAGCAGTACTTC
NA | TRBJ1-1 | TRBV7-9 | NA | CASSLGEGYTEAFF | TGTGCCAGCAGCTTAGGGGAGGGGTACACTGAAGCTTTCTTT
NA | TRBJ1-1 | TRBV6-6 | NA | CASSYGDNTEAFF | TGTGCCAGCAGTTACGGGGACAACACTGAAGCTTTCTTT
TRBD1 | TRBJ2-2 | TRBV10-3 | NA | CAISTGTGPTGELFF | TGTGCCATCAGTACCGGGACAGGGCCCACCGGGGAGCTGTTTTTT
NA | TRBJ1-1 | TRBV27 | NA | CASSPHGTEAFF | TGTGCCAGCAGTCCCCATGGGACTGAAGCTTTCTTT
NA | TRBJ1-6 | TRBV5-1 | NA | CASSYDRSPLHF | TGCGCCAGCAGTTATGACCGTTCACCCCTCCACTTT
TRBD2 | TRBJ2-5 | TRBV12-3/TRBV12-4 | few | CASSFTSGYQETQYF | TGTGCCAGCAGTTTTACTAGCGGTTACCAAGAGACCCAGTACTTC
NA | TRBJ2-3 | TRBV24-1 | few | CATSEPTSSGETQYF | TGTGCCACCAGTGAACCAACTAGCTCCGGTGAGACGCAGTATTTT
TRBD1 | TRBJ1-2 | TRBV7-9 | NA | CASSAGQGDYTF | TGTGCCAGCAGTGCAGGACAGGGCGACTACACCTTC
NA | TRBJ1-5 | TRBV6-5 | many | CASSLRGVGQPQHF | TGTGCCAGCAGTTTAAGGGGCGTCGGTCAGCCCCAGCATTTT
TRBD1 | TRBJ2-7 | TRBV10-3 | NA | CAIRRDRALEQYF | TGTGCCATCAGGCGGGACAGGGCGCTCGAGCAGTACTTC
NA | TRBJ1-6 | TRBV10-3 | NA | CAISVGVRGNSPLHF | TGTGCCATCAGTGTCGGAGTTCGGGGGAATTCACCCCTCCACTTT
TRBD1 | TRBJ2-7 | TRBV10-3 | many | CAISGTAYEQYF | TGTGCCATCAGCGGGACAGCTTACGAGCAGTACTTC
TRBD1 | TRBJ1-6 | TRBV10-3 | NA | CAISGDRDAPLHF | TGTGCCATCAGTGGGGACAGGGACGCTCCCCTCCACTTT
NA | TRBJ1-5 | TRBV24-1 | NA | CATSDPRTAF | TGTGCCACCAGTGATCCACGGACTGCTTTT
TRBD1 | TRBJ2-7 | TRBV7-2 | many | CASAPGGQGALYEQYF | TGTGCCAGCGCCCCCGGGGGACAGGGGGCCCTTTACGAGCAGTACTTC
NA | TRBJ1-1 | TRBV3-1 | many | CASGTTEAFF | TGTGCCAGCGGTACCACTGAAGCTTTCTTT
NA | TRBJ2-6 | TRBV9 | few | CASSQPGPYSGANVLTF | TGTGCCAGCAGCCAACCCGGACCGTACTCTGGGGCCAACGTCCTGACTTTC
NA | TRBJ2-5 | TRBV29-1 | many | CSATTGQETQYF | TGCAGCGCCACGACCGGCCAAGAGACCCAGTACTTC
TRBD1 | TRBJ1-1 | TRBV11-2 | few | CASCHRGCTEAFF | TGTGCCAGCTGCCACAGGGGGTGTACTGAGGCTTTCTTT
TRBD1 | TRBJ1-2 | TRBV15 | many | CATSGPDRGIDGYTF | TGTGCCACCAGCGGACCGGACAGGGGAATCGATGGCTACACCTTC
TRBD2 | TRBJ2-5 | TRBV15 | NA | CAVQREGLETQYF | TGTGCCGTACAGAGGGAGGGCTTGGAGACCCAGTACTTC
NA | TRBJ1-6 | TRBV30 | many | CAWSRPDSPLHF | TGTGCCTGGAGTAGGCCGGATTCACCCCTCCACTTT
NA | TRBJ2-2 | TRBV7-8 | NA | CASSLEVGLRMAGELFF | TGTGCCAGCAGCTTAGAAGTAGGGTTGAGGATGGCCGGGGAGCTGTTTTTT
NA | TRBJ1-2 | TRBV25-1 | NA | CASSARDAGGYGYTF | TGTGCCAGCAGTGCTAGAGATGCAGGAGGCTATGGCTACACCTTC
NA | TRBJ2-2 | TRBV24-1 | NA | CATSDSYTGELFF | TGTGCCACCAGTGACTCGTACACCGGGGAGCTGTTTTTT
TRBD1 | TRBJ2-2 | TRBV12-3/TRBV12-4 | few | CASSTTTGWTGELFF | TGTGCCAGCAGTACCACGACAGGGTGGACCGGGGAGCTGTTTTTT
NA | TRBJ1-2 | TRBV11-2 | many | CASSPGDYGYTF | TGTGCCAGCAGCCCCGGGGATTATGGCTACACCTTC
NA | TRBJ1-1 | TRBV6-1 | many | CASSEGHFTEAFF | TGTGCCAGCAGTGAAGGACATTTCACTGAAGCTTTCTTT
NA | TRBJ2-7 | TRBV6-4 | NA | CASSEYDGYEQYF | TGTGCCAGCAGTGAATATGACGGGTACGAGCAGTACTTC
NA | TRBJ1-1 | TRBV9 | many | CASSVVDGTEAFF | TGTGCCAGCAGCGTAGTGGACGGCACTGAAGCTTTCTTT
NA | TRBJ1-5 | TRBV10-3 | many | CAISLQGNQPQHF | TGTGCCATCAGTTTACAGGGTAATCAGCCCCAGCATTTT
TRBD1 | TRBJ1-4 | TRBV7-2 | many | CASSPRQGLEKLFF | TGTGCCAGCAGCCCTCGACAGGGCCTTGAAAAACTGTTTTTT
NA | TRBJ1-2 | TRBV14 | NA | CASSPYRPSKSKASYGYTF | TGTGCCAGCAGCCCATACCGACCGAGCAAATCTAAGGCGTCCTATGGCTACACCTTC
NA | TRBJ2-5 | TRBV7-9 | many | CASSYGTRQETQYF | TGTGCCAGCAGCTACGGGACTCGCCAAGAGACCCAGTACTTC
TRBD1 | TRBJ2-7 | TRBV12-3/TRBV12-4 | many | CASSTGTGVHEQYF | TGTGCCAGCAGCACCGGGACAGGGGTCCACGAGCAGTACTTC
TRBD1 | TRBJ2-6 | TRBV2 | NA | CASSRLRDRGGANVLTF | TGTGCCAGCAGTCGCCTACGGGACAGGGGGGGGGCCAACGTCCTGACTTTC
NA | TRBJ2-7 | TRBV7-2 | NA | CASSHNAVYEQYF | TGTGCCAGCAGCCATAACGCGGTGTACGAGCAGTACTTC
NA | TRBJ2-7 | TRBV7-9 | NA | CASSLMDSGLGLEQYF | TGTGCCAGCAGTTTAATGGATTCGGGGCTGGGTCTCGAGCAGTACTTC
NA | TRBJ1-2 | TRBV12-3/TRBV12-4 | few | CASSFPGAGGYTF | TGTGCCAGCAGTTTCCCGGGGGCGGGAGGCTACACCTTC
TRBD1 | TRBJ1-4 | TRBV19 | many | CASAGQGDEKLFF | TGTGCCAGTGCGGGACAGGGAGACGAAAAACTGTTTTTT
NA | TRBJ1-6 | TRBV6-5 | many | CASSRASNSPLHF | TGTGCCAGCAGTAGGGCCTCTAATTCACCCCTCCACTTT
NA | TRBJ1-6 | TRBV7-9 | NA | CASSPRYNSPLHF | TGTGCCAGCAGCCCCCGATACAATTCACCCCTCCACTTT
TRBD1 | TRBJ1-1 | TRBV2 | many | CASAWTGGNTEAFF | TGTGCCAGCGCTTGGACAGGGGGGAACACTGAAGCTTTCTTT
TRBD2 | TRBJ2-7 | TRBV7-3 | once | CASSQIGGTSGSTWYF | TGTGCCAGCAGCCAAATCGGGGGGACTAGCGGGAGTACATGGTACTTC
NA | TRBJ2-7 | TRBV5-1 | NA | CASSLVTVGGNEQYF | TGCGCCAGCAGCTTGGTCACAGTGGGGGGCAATGAGCAGTACTTC
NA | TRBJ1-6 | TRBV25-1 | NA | CASRVAGSSYNSPLHF | TGTGCCAGCAGAGTCGCCGGGAGCTCCTATAATTCACCCCTCCACTTT
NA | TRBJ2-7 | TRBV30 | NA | CAWSVYAVASYEQYF | TGTGCCTGGAGTGTTTATGCGGTCGCCTCCTACGAGCAGTACTTC
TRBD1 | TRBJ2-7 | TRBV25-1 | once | CASSEFGQGNEQYF | TGTGCCAGCAGTGAATTTGGACAGGGCAATGAGCAGTACTTC
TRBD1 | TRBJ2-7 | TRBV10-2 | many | CASRAGTGVTNKDYEQYF | TGCGCCAGCAGGGCCGGGACAGGGGTTACCAACAAAGACTACGAGCAGTACTTC
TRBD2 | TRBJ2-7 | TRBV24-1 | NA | CASSWSGRRANEQYF | TGTGCCAGCAGTTGGAGCGGGAGAAGAGCAAACGAGCAGTACTTC
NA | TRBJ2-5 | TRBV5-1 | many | CASSLEGRETQYF | TGTGCCAGCAGCTTAGAAGGGAGAGAGACCCAGTACTTC